Sequencing of this TCR beta chain was carried out in a study of T cell repertoires in cytomegalovirus infection. Study summary: Through public TCR beta signatures, both CMV infection and matching HLA type were indicated.

This CDR3 is 16 amino acids long. V lost 5 bases to trimming and J lost 5 bases; unmatched junction nucleotides: 10. From germline, CDR1 is MGHDK and CDR2 SYGVNS. TCRdb used MiXCR to reprocess the reads, holding one entry per CDR3 protein. The sample yields fewer than 700,000 distinct CDR3 sequences, more than 20% seen once. Sequencing was carried out using CD8+ T cells from PBMCs. This TCR came from a human donor in good health (CMV status not recorded). Some clones in this sample may be carry-over from other donors' samples. The rearrangement joins TRBV25-1 to TRBJ2-2; TRBD2 matches 8 bases. CDR3 sequence: CASSSPRGAWTGELFF. The CDR3 DNA sequence: TGTGCCAGCAGTTCCCCGCGGGGGGCGTGGACCGGGGAGCTGTTTTTT.